This T cell receptor (beta chain) was captured by sequencing in a study of CD8+ T cells in alopecia areata. Study-level information: Those patients who were treated received oral tofacitinib, which was given at 5 to 10 mg twice daily for moderate-to-severe alopecia areata.

Treatment reported: oral pan-JAK inhibitor, 5-10 mg twice daily. Deletions cut 4 bases from V and 5 bases from J, with 14 bases between. Germline loops: CDR1 SQVTM, CDR2 ANQGSEA. The CDR3 loop spans 13 amino acids. About this clone: The antigen is undetermined.

RNA, once extracted, was reverse transcribed into cDNA for use as the sequencing template. The data were produced by immunoSEQ multiplex PCR, yet TCRdb's version contains in-frame clones alone and is incomplete. The sample includes 150,000 to 200,000 clones, 60% seen only once; the top ten take just over 1%. Study-wide results and limits: Normal skin's resident alphabeta T cells are sequenced alongside lesional scalp T cells.

The sample in question was CD4+ T cells sorted from blood, obtained at week 24, from a patient treated with tofacitinib. The chain uses TRBV29-1 and TRBJ1-1; no clear D. This clonotype was obtained from a human donor with alopecia areata. The DNA for the CDR3 is TGCAGCGTTGGGTCCGGTTTCGGGACTGAAGCTTTCTTT. Its translation: CSVGSGFGTEAFF.